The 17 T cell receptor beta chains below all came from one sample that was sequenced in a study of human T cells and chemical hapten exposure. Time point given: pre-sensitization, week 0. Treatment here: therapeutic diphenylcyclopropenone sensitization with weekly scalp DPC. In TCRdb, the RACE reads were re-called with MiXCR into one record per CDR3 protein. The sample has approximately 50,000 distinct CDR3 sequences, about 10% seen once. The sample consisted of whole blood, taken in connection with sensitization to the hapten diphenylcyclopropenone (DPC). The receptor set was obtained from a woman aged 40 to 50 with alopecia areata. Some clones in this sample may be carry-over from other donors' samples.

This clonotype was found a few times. CDR3 region: CASRRTGEADTQYF. The CDR3, as DNA: TGTGCCAGCCGTAGGACAGGGGAGGCAGATACGCAGTATTTT. The V and J genes are TRBV7-9 and TRBJ2-3, with 9 bases that match TRBD1. The CDR3 extends over 14 amino acids. V lost 8 bases, J lost 4 bases, and 7 bases stayed unmatched. Per the germline V gene, CDR1 is SEHNR and CDR2 is FQNEAQ (reference sequence).

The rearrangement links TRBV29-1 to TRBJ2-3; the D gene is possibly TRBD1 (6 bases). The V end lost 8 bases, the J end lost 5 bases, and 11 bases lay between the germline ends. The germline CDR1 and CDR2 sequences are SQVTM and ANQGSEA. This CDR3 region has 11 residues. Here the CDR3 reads CSPTRGDTQYF. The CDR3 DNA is TGCAGCCCTACCAGGGGAGATACGCAGTATTTT.

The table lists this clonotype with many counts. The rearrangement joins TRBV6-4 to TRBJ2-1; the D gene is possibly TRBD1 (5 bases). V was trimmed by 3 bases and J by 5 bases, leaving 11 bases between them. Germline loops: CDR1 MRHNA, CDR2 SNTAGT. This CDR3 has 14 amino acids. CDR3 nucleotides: TGTGCCAGCAGTGAACTGGTGGGGCACAATGAGCAGTTCTTC. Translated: CASSELVGHNEQFF.

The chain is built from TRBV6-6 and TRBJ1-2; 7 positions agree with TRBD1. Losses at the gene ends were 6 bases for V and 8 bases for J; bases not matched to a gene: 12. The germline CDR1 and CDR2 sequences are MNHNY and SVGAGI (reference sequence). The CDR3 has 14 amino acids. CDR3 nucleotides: TGTGCCAGCAGCCGGGACAGCGTACTCTTCGGCTACACCTTC. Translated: CASSRDSVLFGYTF.

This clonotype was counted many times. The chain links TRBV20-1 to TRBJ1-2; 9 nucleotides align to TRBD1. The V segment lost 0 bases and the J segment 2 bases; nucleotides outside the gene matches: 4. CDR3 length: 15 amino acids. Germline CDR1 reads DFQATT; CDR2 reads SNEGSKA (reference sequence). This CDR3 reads CSARDPGTGNYGYTF. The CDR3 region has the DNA TGCAGTGCTAGAGATCCGGGGACAGGGAACTATGGCTACACCTTC.

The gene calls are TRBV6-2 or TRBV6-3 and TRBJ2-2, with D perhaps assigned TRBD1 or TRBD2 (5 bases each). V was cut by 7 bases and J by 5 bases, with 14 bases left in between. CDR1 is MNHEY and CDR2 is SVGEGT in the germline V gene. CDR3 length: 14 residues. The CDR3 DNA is TGTGCCAGCACCCGACCGGGACCAACCGGGGAGCTGTTTTTT. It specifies CASTRPGPTGELFF.

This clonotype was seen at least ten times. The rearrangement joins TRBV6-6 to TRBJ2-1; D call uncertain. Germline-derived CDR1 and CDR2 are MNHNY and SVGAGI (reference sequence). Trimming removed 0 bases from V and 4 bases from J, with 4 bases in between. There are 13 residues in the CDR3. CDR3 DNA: TGTGCCAGCAGTTACTCCGAATACAATGAGCAGTTCTTC. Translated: CASSYSEYNEQFF.

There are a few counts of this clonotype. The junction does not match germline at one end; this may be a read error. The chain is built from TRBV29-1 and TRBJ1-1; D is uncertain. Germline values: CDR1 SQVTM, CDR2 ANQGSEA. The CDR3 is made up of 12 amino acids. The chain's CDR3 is CSWGDGGVRRDF. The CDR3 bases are TGCAGCTGGGGAGACGGTGGTGTGCGGAGGGACTTT.

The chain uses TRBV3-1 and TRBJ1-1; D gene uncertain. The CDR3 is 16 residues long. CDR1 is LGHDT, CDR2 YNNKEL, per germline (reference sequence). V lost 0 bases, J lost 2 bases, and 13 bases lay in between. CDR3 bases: TGTGCCAGCAGCCAAGACGGCCTACCCTCTAACACTGAAGCTTTCTTT. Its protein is CASSQDGLPSNTEAFF.

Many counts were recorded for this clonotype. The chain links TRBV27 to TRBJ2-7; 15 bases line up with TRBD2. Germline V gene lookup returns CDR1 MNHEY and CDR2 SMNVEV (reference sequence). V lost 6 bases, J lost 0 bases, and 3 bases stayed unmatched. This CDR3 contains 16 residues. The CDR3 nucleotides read TGTGCCAGCAGCTGGACTAGCGGGAGGGTCTCCTACGAGCAGTACTTC. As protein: CASSWTSGRVSYEQYF.

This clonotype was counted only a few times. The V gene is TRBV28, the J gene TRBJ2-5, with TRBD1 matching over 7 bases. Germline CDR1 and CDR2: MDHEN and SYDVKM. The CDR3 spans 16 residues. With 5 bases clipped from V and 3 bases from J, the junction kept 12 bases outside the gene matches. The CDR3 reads CASSLLRDSRKETQYF. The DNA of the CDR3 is TGTGCCAGCAGTCTGCTAAGGGACAGTCGCAAAGAGACCCAGTACTTC.

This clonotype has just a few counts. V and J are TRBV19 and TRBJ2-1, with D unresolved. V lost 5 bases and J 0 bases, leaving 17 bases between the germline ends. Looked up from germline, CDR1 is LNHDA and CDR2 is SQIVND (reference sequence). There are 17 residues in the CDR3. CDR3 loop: CASSLSGQRRSYNEQFF. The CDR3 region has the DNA TGTGCCAGTAGTCTCTCCGGCCAGCGTCGCTCCTACAATGAGCAGTTCTTC. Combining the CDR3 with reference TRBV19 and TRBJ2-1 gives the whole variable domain DGGITQSPKYLFRKEGQNVTLSCEQNLNHDAMYWYRQDPGQGLRLIYYSQIVNDFQKGDIAEGYSVSREKKESFPLTVTSAQKNPTAFYLCASSLSGQRRSYNEQFFGPGTRLTVL.

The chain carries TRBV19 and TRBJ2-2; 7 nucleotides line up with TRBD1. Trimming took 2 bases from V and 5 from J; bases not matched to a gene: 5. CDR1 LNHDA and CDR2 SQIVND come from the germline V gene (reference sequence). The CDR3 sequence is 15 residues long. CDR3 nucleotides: TGTGCCAGTAGTATAAGACAGGGAAGGACCGGGGAGCTGTTTTTT. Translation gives CASSIRQGRTGELFF.

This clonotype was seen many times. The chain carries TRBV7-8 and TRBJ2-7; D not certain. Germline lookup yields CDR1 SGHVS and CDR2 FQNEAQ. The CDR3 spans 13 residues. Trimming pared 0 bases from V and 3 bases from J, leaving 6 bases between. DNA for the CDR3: TGTGCCAGCAGCTTAGCAGCCGTCTACGAGCAGTACTTC. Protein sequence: CASSLAAVYEQYF.

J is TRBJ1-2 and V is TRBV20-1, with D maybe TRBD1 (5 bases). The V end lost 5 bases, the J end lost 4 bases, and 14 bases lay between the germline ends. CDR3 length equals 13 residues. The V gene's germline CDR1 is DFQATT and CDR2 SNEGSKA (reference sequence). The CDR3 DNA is TGCAGTGCTCCGCCGACAGTAGTCTATGGCTACACCTTC. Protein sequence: CSAPPTVVYGYTF.

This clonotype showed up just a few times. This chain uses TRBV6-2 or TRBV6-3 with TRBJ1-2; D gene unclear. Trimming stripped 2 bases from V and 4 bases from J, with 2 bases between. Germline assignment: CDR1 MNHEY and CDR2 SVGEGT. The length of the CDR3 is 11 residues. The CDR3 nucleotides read TGTGCCAGCAGTTACCCCTATGGCTACACCTTC. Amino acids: CASSYPYGYTF.

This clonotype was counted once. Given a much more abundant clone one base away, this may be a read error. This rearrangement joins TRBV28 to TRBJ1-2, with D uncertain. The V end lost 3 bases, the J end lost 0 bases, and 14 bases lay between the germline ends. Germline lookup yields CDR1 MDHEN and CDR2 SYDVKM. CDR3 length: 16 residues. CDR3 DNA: TGTGCCAGCAGTTTGAATCCAGGAGTAGCTAACTATGGCTACACCTTC. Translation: CASSLNPGVANYGYTF.